The 27 T cell receptor beta chains in this list originate from one sample, sequenced in a study of blood T cell repertoires in COVID-19. Generated by immunoSEQ multiplex PCR, the TCRdb table keeps only in-frame clones and is missing some. Of approximately 120,000 clones detected, roughly 82% appear once; the ten largest clones hold 7.9%. The sequenced sample was peripheral blood. These receptors originate from a woman of 80 years or more with active or convalescent COVID-19.

V usage is TRBV27 and J usage is TRBJ2-1; D is perhaps TRBD2 (6 bases). The CDR3 contains 14 residues. Trimming removed 2 bases at V and 5 bases at J, with 10 bases between. Germline lookup yields CDR1 MNHEY and CDR2 SMNVEV (reference sequence). This CDR3 reads CASSLVGGHNEQFF. The CDR3 DNA sequence: TGTGCCAGCAGTTTAGTCGGGGGTCACAATGAGCAGTTCTTC.

CDR3 loop: CASSPLGAETYGYTF. The CDR3 DNA sequence: TGTGCCAGCAGCCCTCTAGGGGCGGAAACCTATGGCTACACCTTC. The gene calls are TRBV7-3 and TRBJ1-2; maybe TRBD1 (5 bases). Germline CDR1 SGHTA, CDR2 FQGTGA. The V end lost 5 bases, the J end lost 4 bases, and 17 bases lay between the germline ends. CDR3 length: 15 residues.

This sequence joins TRBV3-1 (or the pseudogene TRBV3-2) and TRBJ2-2; D uncertain. CDR1 is LGHDT, CDR2 YNNKEL, per germline (reference sequence). Trimming shortened V by 4 bases and J by 3 bases, and 12 bases separated the two germline ends. The CDR3 loop spans 15 amino acids. DNA for the CDR3: TGTGCCAGCAGCCTAGATAGCAGCTACACCGGGGAGCTGTTTTTT. Translating gives CASSLDSSYTGELFF.

The V and J genes are TRBV11-2 and TRBJ1-2; no clear D. CDR1 SGHAT and CDR2 FQNNGV come from the germline V gene. V was trimmed by 3 bases and J by 1 base, leaving 6 bases between them. The CDR3 loop spans 13 amino acids. In DNA form, the CDR3 reads TGTGCCAGCAGCTTGACACATAACTATGGCTACACCTTC. Translating gives CASSLTHNYGYTF.

V usage is TRBV7-2 and J usage is TRBJ2-1, with 12 bases aligning to TRBD2. V dropped 2 bases and J dropped 7; count of bases not matched to a gene: 9. Looked up from germline, CDR1 is SGHTA and CDR2 is FQGNSA. The CDR3 covers 17 residues. The CDR3 bases are TGTGCCAGCAGCTTACTAGCGGGAGGGCCCGGGGGTAATGAGCAGTTCTTC. This translates into CASSLLAGGPGGNEQFF. Full variable domain (rest looked up from reference TRBV7-2 and TRBJ2-1): GAGVSQSPSNKVTEKGKDVELRCDPISGHTALYWYRQSLGQGLEFLIYFQGNSAPDKSGLPSDRFSAERTGGSVSTLTIQRTQQEDSAVYLCASSLLAGGPGGNEQFFGPGTRLTVL.

This rearrangement joins TRBV7-6 to TRBJ2-7; the match to TRBD1 covers 9 bases. In germline, CDR1 is SGHVS, CDR2 FNYEAQ. CDR3 length equals 13 residues. Trimming removed 5 bases from V and 6 bases from J; junction bases left unmatched: 5. The CDR3: CASSRDRESEQYF. CDR3 nucleotides: TGTGCCAGCAGCCGGGACAGGGAAAGCGAGCAGTACTTC.

The V call is TRBV7-9, the J call TRBJ2-5; TRBD2 agrees at 7 bases. The CDR3 is 18 residues long. Unmatched junction bases numbered 18, after V lost 4 bases and J lost 4 bases. Germline V gives CDR1 SEHNR, CDR2 FQNEAQ (reference sequence). The CDR3 region is CASSYRPPLAWTPETQYF. CDR3 DNA: TGTGCCAGCAGCTATAGGCCGCCACTAGCGTGGACCCCAGAGACCCAGTACTTC.

CDR3: CASRDRDNQPQHF. The DNA for the CDR3 is TGTGCCAGCCGGGACAGGGACAATCAGCCCCAGCATTTT. The gene calls are TRBV11-2 and TRBJ1-5; 9 positions match TRBD1. The V gene's germline CDR1 is SGHAT and CDR2 FQNNGV. Losses at the gene ends were 8 bases for V and 3 bases for J; bases not matched to a gene: 2. The CDR3 covers 13 residues.

V is TRBV6-4 and J is TRBJ2-1; no reliable D call. The CDR3 extends over 12 amino acids. Trimming stripped 4 bases from V and 5 bases from J, with 6 bases between. The germline CDR1 and CDR2 sequences are MRHNA and SNTAGT. The CDR3 protein is CASSGADNEQFF. The CDR3 coding sequence is TGTGCCAGCAGTGGGGCAGACAATGAGCAGTTCTTC.

This rearrangement joins TRBV5-1 to TRBJ2-7, with D tentatively TRBD1 (6 bases). Trimming pared 0 bases from V and 2 bases from J, leaving 9 bases between. Germline lookup yields CDR1 SGHRS and CDR2 YFSETQ. The CDR3 is 14 residues long. Here the CDR3 reads CASSLEQGTYEQYF. The CDR3 nucleotides are TGCGCCAGCAGCTTGGAACAGGGAACCTACGAGCAGTACTTC.

This clone has just a few counts. V is TRBV15 and J is TRBJ1-2; no reliable D call. The CDR3 consists of 16 residues. The germline V gene encodes CDR1 LNHNV and CDR2 YYDKDF (reference sequence). V lost 0 bases, J lost 1 base, and 12 bases lay in between. The CDR3 is CATSRDLGQINYGYTF. The CDR3 DNA reads as TGTGCCACCAGCAGAGATCTAGGCCAGATTAACTATGGCTACACCTTC.

The chain is built from TRBV11-2 and TRBJ2-3; D gene unclear. This CDR3 has 18 amino acids. CDR1 SGHAT and CDR2 FQNNGV come from the germline V gene. Trimming left V 2 bases short and J 2 bases short, with 20 bases between. The CDR3 region has the DNA TGTGCCAGCAGCTTATCTCGAGGCTATGGGTCTTTCACAGATACGCAGTATTTT. Its protein is CASSLSRGYGSFTDTQYF.

This clone was picked up a small number of times. This chain joins TRBV3-1 (or the pseudogene TRBV3-2) and TRBJ1-3; 9 nucleotides align to TRBD1. After removal of 5 bases from V and 4 bases from J, the junction contained 3 bases not matched to a gene. This CDR3 has 14 amino acids. Looked up from germline, CDR1 is LGHDT and CDR2 is YNNKEL (reference sequence). The CDR3, as DNA: TGTGCCAGCAGCAGGACAGGGGAAGGAAACACCATATATTTT. This sequence encodes CASSRTGEGNTIYF.

In this sample, this clone turned up a few times. The rearrangement joins TRBV7-8 to TRBJ2-7, with 7 bases fitting TRBD1. Trimming took 5 bases from V and 1 from J; bases not matched to a gene: 8. This CDR3 spans 15 amino acids. Germline CDR1 SGHVS, CDR2 FQNEAQ. The CDR3 nucleotides are TGTGCCAGCAGCGAAGGACAGGTTCCTTCCTACGAGCAGTACTTC. It encodes CASSEGQVPSYEQYF.

The chain has TRBV7-8 and TRBJ1-4; D is possibly TRBD1 (6 bases). The CDR3 consists of 13 residues. In germline, CDR1 is SGHVS, CDR2 FQNEAQ. V lost 6 bases, J lost 5 bases, and 10 bases lay in between. CDR3 bases: TGTGCCAGCAGTCCCGGACAGAATGAAAAACTGTTTTTT. It codes for CASSPGQNEKLFF.

This chain uses TRBV24-1 with TRBJ2-1, with unresolved D. Germline loops: CDR1 KGHDR, CDR2 SFDVKD. V gave up 5 bases and J gave up 0 bases, with 13 bases separating them. The CDR3 length is 16 residues. The DNA for the CDR3 is TGTGCCACCAGTGCAACAGAACTGAGCTCCTACAATGAGCAGTTCTTC. Protein product: CATSATELSSYNEQFF.

The table lists this clone with many counts. The chain uses TRBV29-1 and TRBJ2-1, with 9 bases identical to TRBD2. CDR3 length equals 15 residues. The germline gives CDR1 SQVTM, CDR2 ANQGSEA. V trimming: 1 base; J trimming: 2 bases; junction bases outside the gene matches: 3. Here the CDR3 DNA reads TGCAGCGTTGAAGGCGGGAGGGATACCTACAATGAGCAGTTCTTC. Its translation is CSVEGGRDTYNEQFF.

This sequence joins TRBV6-2 or TRBV6-3 and TRBJ2-7; tentative D call: TRBD2 (7 bases). Deletions cut 5 bases from V and 5 bases from J, with 10 bases between. The CDR3 extends over 12 amino acids. The germline CDR1 and CDR2 sequences are MNHEY and SVGEGT. CDR3 protein: CASSPGGHEQYF. CDR3 nucleotide sequence: TGTGCCAGCAGTCCCGGGGGGCACGAGCAGTACTTC.

This chain joins TRBV27 and TRBJ1-2; 9 positions agree with TRBD1. The V gene's germline CDR1 is MNHEY and CDR2 SMNVEV (reference sequence). The ends lost 5 bases at V and 4 bases at J; junction bases unmatched: 2. The CDR3 totals 13 residues. This CDR3 reads CASSRQGVYGYTF. For the CDR3, the DNA is TGTGCCAGCAGTCGACAGGGGGTCTATGGCTACACCTTC.

In this sample, this clone turned up a few times. This chain uses TRBV7-2 with TRBJ2-3, with D possibly matching TRBD1 (5 bases). CDR1 and CDR2 from the germline V gene are SGHTA and FQGNSA. This CDR3 is 13 amino acids long. V shed 5 bases and J shed 4 bases, with 10 bases lying between them. This chain's CDR3 is CASSPGYSDTQYF. The CDR3, as DNA: TGTGCCAGCAGCCCAGGGTATTCAGATACGCAGTATTTT.

The chain combines TRBV6-1 with TRBJ2-7; 8 bases align to TRBD1. V lost 3 bases and J lost 2; bases outside the gene matches: 9. This CDR3 contains 16 residues. Germline loops: CDR1 MNHNS, CDR2 SASEGT. CDR3 nucleotide sequence: TGTGCCAGCAGTGAGTCTGCAGGGGGCGGCCCCTACGAGCAGTACTTC. Amino acid sequence: CASSESAGGGPYEQYF.

This clone was counted a single time. The chain couples TRBV3-1 (or the pseudogene TRBV3-2) to TRBJ1-1, with TRBD1 matching over 11 bases. The V gene end was trimmed by 5 bases and the J gene end by 4 bases; junction bases not matched to a gene: 6. From germline, CDR1 is LGHDT and CDR2 YNNKEL (reference sequence). The CDR3 extends over 15 amino acids. CDR3 coding DNA: TGTGCCAGCAGCTCCCGGGACAGGGGGGGCACTGAAGCTTTCTTT. As protein: CASSSRDRGGTEAFF.

The rearrangement links TRBV14 to TRBJ2-1; 13 nucleotides agree with TRBD2. This CDR3 is 18 amino acids long. J lost 2 bases, V lost 1 base, and 5 bases had no gene match. Germline CDR1 and CDR2: SGHDN and FVKESK. This CDR3 is CASSQGLAGGIPYNEQFF. The CDR3 DNA reads TGTGCCAGCAGCCAAGGACTAGCGGGAGGAATCCCCTACAATGAGCAGTTCTTC. The whole variable domain, remainder taken from reference TRBV14 and TRBJ2-1, is EAGVTQFPSHSVIEKGQTVTLRCDPISGHDNLYWYRRVMGKEIKFLLHFVKESKQDESGMPNNRFLAERTGGTYSTLKVQPAELEDSGVYFCASSQGLAGGIPYNEQFFGPGTRLTVL.

This rearrangement joins TRBV28 to TRBJ2-3; TRBD2 agrees at 8 bases. CDR1 is MDHEN and CDR2 is SYDVKM in the germline V gene. With V trimmed by 6 bases and J by 4 bases, 6 bases remained unmatched. The CDR3 sequence is 14 residues long. CDR3 residues: CASRTAGGADTQYF. For the CDR3, the DNA is TGTGCCAGCAGAACAGCCGGGGGGGCAGATACGCAGTATTTT.

This chain uses TRBV30 with TRBJ2-7, with 9 bases that match TRBD1. The J segment lost 3 bases and the V segment lost 3 bases, leaving 15 bases of the junction unmatched. This CDR3 is 17 amino acids long. CDR1 GTSNPN and CDR2 SVGIG come from the germline V gene (reference sequence). CDR3 nucleotides: TGTGCCTGGAGACTGTCTTATGGGGACAGGGCAAGCTACGAGCAGTACTTC. Its translation is CAWRLSYGDRASYEQYF. Together with reference TRBV30 and TRBJ2-7, the CDR3 gives the full variable domain: SQTIHQWPATLVQPVGSPLSLECTVEGTSNPNLYWYRQAAGRGLQLLFYSVGIGQISSEVPQNLSASRPQDRQFILSSKKLLLSDSGFYLCAWRLSYGDRASYEQYFGPGTRLTVT.

This chain's CDR3 is CASSLGTEAYF. DNA for the CDR3: TGTGCCAGCAGCTTAGGGACAGAGGCGTACTTC. The chain has TRBV13 and TRBJ2-7; weak D call: TRBD1 (5 bases). This CDR3 is 11 amino acids long. V lost 0 bases, J lost 12 bases, and 9 bases lay in between. Germline CDR1 is PRHDT and CDR2 is FYEKMQ (reference sequence).

V is TRBV7-2 and J is TRBJ2-1, with 11 nucleotides matching TRBD2. Germline V gene sequence: CDR1 SGHTA, CDR2 FQGNSA. The ends lost 2 bases at V and 4 bases at J; junction bases unmatched: 1. This CDR3 has 15 residues. CDR3 loop: CASSLTSGRYNEQFF. CDR3 DNA: TGTGCCAGCAGCTTAACTAGCGGGAGATACAATGAGCAGTTCTTC.